Shown below are 29 T cell receptor beta chains from a single sample sequenced in a study of shared clonotypes between healthy human individuals. The repertoire was sequenced with immunoSEQ multiplex PCR; TCRdb's copy has only in-frame clones and lacks some. The profile shows roughly 500,000 clones, roughly 80% of them singletons. Sequenced material: PBMCs. The receptors here all came from a woman in her thirties or forties in good health. Some clones in this sample may be carry-over from other donors' samples.

The CDR3 sequence is CAWTGPGLTQYF. The DNA for the CDR3 is TGTGCCTGGACTGGGCCAGGTTTGACCCAGTACTTC. This sequence joins TRBV30 and TRBJ2-5; D unresolved. The CDR3 is made up of 12 amino acids. Germline V lookup: CDR1 GTSNPN, CDR2 SVGIG (reference sequence). V shed 4 bases and J shed 7 bases, with 13 bases lying between them.

On this clone itself: This likely traces to a read error, being one base from a far larger clone. In the same sample, other DNA sequences code for this CDR3. This chain connects TRBV7-9 to TRBJ2-4; the D is unclear. The CDR3 is made up of 14 amino acids. Germline CDR1 and CDR2: SEHNR and FQNEAQ (reference sequence). The CDR3: CASSLTAAKNIQYF. As DNA, the CDR3 is TGTGCCAGCAGCTTAACGGCGGCCAAAAACATTCAATACTTC.

In this sample, this clone turned up many times. In the same sample, other DNA sequences code for this CDR3. The J gene is TRBJ2-5, the V gene TRBV6-1; 8 nucleotides line up with TRBD2. The CDR3 loop spans 14 amino acids. CDR1 is MNHNS and CDR2 is SASEGT in the germline V gene. J lost 4 bases, V lost 7 bases, and 8 bases had no gene match. The CDR3 DNA sequence: TGTGCCAGCATTCGAGCGGGAGTGGGAGAGACCCAGTACTTC. This codes for CASIRAGVGETQYF.

Comments on this clone: At one end, the junction sequence differs from germline, possibly due to a read error. The V and J genes are TRBV7-7 and TRBJ2-3, with a possible D match to TRBD2 (6 bases). The CDR3 is made up of 16 amino acids. Germline-derived CDR1 and CDR2 are SSHAT and FNYEAQ (reference sequence). The DNA of the CDR3 is TGTGCTAGCAGCCGCGGGACTCCGATGAGTGGAGATACGCAGTATTTT. As protein: CASSRGTPMSGDTQYF.

This clone was seen only once. The rearrangement uses TRBV19 and TRBJ2-1; possibly TRBD1 or TRBD2 for D (5 bases each). Germline CDR1 reads LNHDA; CDR2 reads SQIVND (reference sequence). This CDR3 is 12 amino acids long. Trimming removed 6 bases from V and 6 bases from J, with 9 bases in between. CDR3 sequence (DNA): TGTGCCAGTAGCGAGGGACGCAATGAGCAGTTCTTC. Translating gives CASSEGRNEQFF.

Regarding this clone: A far larger clone is a single base away, which makes a read error likely. This sample includes further DNA sequences coding for the same CDR3. J is TRBJ1-1 and V is TRBV5-6, with D possibly matching TRBD1 (6 bases). The CDR3 is made up of 17 amino acids. The V end lost 4 bases, the J end lost 4 bases, and 23 bases lay between the germline ends. Germline V gives CDR1 SGHDT, CDR2 YYEEEE. DNA for the CDR3: TGTGCCAGCAGCGCGAGCCGGGGGACATCTGTGAGCACTGAAGCTTTCTTT. It translates to CASSASRGTSVSTEAFF. The whole variable domain, remainder taken from reference TRBV5-6 and TRBJ1-1, is DAGVTQSPTHLIKTRGQQVTLRCSPKSGHDTVSWYQQALGQGPQFIFQYYEEEERQRGNFPDRFSGHQFPNYSSELNVNALLLGDSALYLCASSASRGTSVSTEAFFGQGTRLTVV.

This clone was found a few times. The V gene is TRBV2, the J gene TRBJ2-2; D is unresolved. Germline V gene lookup returns CDR1 SNHLY and CDR2 FYNNEI. This CDR3 spans 15 amino acids. The V and J ends lost 3 bases and 7 bases respectively, with 15 bases between them. The CDR3 nucleotides are TGTGCCAGCAGTGAGTGGCCGGGCCGAGGCGGGGAGCTGTTTTTT. Its protein is CASSEWPGRGGELFF. The whole variable domain, remainder taken from reference TRBV2 and TRBJ2-2, is EPEVTQTPSHQVTQMGQEVILRCVPISNHLYFYWYRQILGQKVEFLVSFYNNEISEKSEIFDDQFSVERPDGSNFTLKIRSTKLEDSAMYFCASSEWPGRGGELFFGEGSRLTVL.

The rearrangement links TRBV9 to TRBJ2-5, with D perhaps TRBD2 (5 bases). V dropped 3 bases and J dropped 4 bases, with 19 bases sitting between them. CDR1 and CDR2 from the germline V gene are SGDLS and YYNGEE. The CDR3 loop spans 16 amino acids. The CDR3 is CASSAEVGNNRETQYF. CDR3 sequence (DNA): TGTGCCAGCAGCGCTGAGGTCGGGAACAACAGAGAGACCCAGTACTTC.

Comments on this clone: This may be a read error, as it is one base from a much larger clone. The same CDR3 arises from other DNA sequences in this sample as well. The genes are TRBV4-2 and TRBJ2-3, with D possibly matching TRBD2 (5 bases). CDR1 LGHNA and CDR2 YNFKEQ come from the germline V gene. The CDR3 covers 14 residues. Written as DNA, the CDR3 is TGTGCAAGCAGCAGACTACAGCACACAGATACGCAGTATTTT. Translated: CASSRLQHTDTQYF.

Note on this clone: A far larger clone is a single base away, which makes a read error likely. The sample carries other DNA sequences with the same CDR3. This sequence joins TRBV9 and TRBJ2-2; D gene unclear. The CDR3 spans 15 residues. Per the germline V gene, CDR1 is SGDLS and CDR2 is YYNGEE. In nucleotides, the CDR3 is TGCGCCAGCAGCCGGTGGGGAACGAACACCGGGGAGCTGTTTTTT. This codes for CASSRWGTNTGELFF.

This clone was observed a handful of times. The J gene is TRBJ2-1, the V gene TRBV30; perhaps D is TRBD1 or TRBD2 (5 bases each). With 4 bases removed from V and 8 bases from J, the gap between germline ends came to 12 bases. Germline CDR1 and CDR2: GTSNPN and SVGIG (reference sequence). The CDR3 consists of 12 residues. The CDR3 is CAWMGVSHEQFF. CDR3 nucleotides: TGTGCCTGGATGGGGGTTTCCCATGAGCAGTTCTTC.

The chain joins TRBV5-1 to TRBJ2-7; D uncertain. Germline CDR1 is SGHRS and CDR2 is YFSETQ. Trimming shortened V by 2 bases and J by 0 bases, and 6 bases separated the two germline ends. This CDR3 contains 13 residues. The chain's CDR3 is CASSFPSSYEQYF. The CDR3 DNA sequence: TGCGCCAGCAGCTTCCCTAGCTCCTACGAGCAGTACTTC.

On this clone itself: A far larger clone is only one base removed, so a read error is likely. The rearrangement joins TRBV4-1 to TRBJ1-2, with no clear D. The CDR3 is made up of 12 amino acids. The germline V gene encodes CDR1 MGHRA and CDR2 YSYEKL. The CDR3 region is CVSSQEVGGYTF. The DNA for the CDR3 is TGCGTCAGCAGCCAAGAGGTGGGTGGCTACACCTTC.

This clone was seen a single time. This rearrangement joins TRBV7-3 to TRBJ2-1; TRBD2 is a possible D gene (5 bases). Germline V CDR1 and CDR2: SGHTA, FQGTGA. Trimming shortened V by 5 bases and J by 9 bases, and 11 bases separated the two germline ends. This CDR3 has 12 amino acids. CDR3 protein: CASSPLRGEQFF. The CDR3 region has the DNA TGTGCCAGCAGCCCTCTCCGGGGTGAGCAGTTCTTC.

Here the CDR3 reads CASSRGSGVGSYNEQFF. The DNA of the CDR3 is TGTGCCAGCAGCCGTGGGTCGGGGGTTGGCTCCTACAATGAGCAGTTCTTC. The chain uses TRBV11-3 and TRBJ2-1; D is possibly TRBD2 (6 bases). The CDR3 extends over 17 amino acids. V lost 5 bases and J 0 bases, leaving 17 bases between the germline ends. Per the germline V gene, CDR1 is SGHNT and CDR2 is YENEEA.

The rearrangement joins TRBV10-3 to TRBJ2-7; D perhaps matches TRBD1 (6 bases). Trimming took off 2 bases at V and 3 bases at J, with 11 bases between the two ends. The germline V gene has CDR1 ENHRY and CDR2 SYGVKD. CDR3 length: 14 residues. The CDR3 spells CAISEGGPGYEQYF. The CDR3 bases are TGTGCCATCAGTGAGGGGGGCCCAGGCTACGAGCAGTACTTC.

On this clone: This likely came from a read error, as a far larger clone is one base away. The V call is TRBV18, the J call TRBJ1-1, with D tentatively TRBD1 (6 bases). Germline V lookup: CDR1 KGHSH, CDR2 LQKENI. V shed 1 base and J shed 1 base, with 10 bases lying between them. The CDR3 is made up of 15 amino acids. The CDR3 DNA reads as TGTGCCAGCTCACCACAACAGGGAGGGAACACTGAAGCTTTCTTT. It codes for CASSPQQGGNTEAFF.

This clone appeared a few times. The rearrangement uses TRBV27 and TRBJ1-1; D is unclear. V lost 3 bases to trimming and J lost 3 bases, with 11 bases between them. This CDR3 is built from 14 residues. In germline, CDR1 is MNHEY, CDR2 SMNVEV (reference sequence). The CDR3 protein is CASSFLGSDTEAFF. The CDR3 nucleotides read TGTGCCAGCAGTTTCCTGGGATCGGACACTGAAGCTTTCTTT.

The chain carries TRBV11-3 and TRBJ2-5; 9 bases line up with TRBD1. This CDR3 has 14 residues. The V gene's germline CDR1 is SGHNT and CDR2 YENEEA. The V gene end was trimmed by 5 bases and the J gene end by 4 bases; junction bases not matched to a gene: 5. The CDR3 loop is CASSARQGGETQYF. CDR3 sequence (DNA): TGTGCCAGCAGCGCCCGACAGGGGGGAGAGACCCAGTACTTC.

In regard to this clone: It differs at one base from a far larger clone, so likely a read error. Other nucleotide sequences from this sample produce the same CDR3. This chain connects TRBV5-6 to TRBJ1-5, with 9 bases aligning to TRBD1. CDR3 length equals 15 residues. Germline V lookup: CDR1 SGHDT, CDR2 YYEEEE. The ends lost 3 bases at V and 4 bases at J; junction bases unmatched: 5. CDR3 protein: CASSSGQGGNQPQHF. The CDR3 nucleotides are TGTGCCAGCAGCTCGGGACAGGGTGGTAATCAGCCCCAGCATTTT.

J is TRBJ1-1 and V is TRBV5-1, with D perhaps TRBD1 (6 bases). The CDR3 length is 15 residues. Germline CDR1 and CDR2: SGHRS and YFSETQ. V lost 4 bases, J lost 5 bases, and 18 bases lay in between. CDR3 region: CASSPNEGDSTEAFF. The CDR3 region has the DNA TGCGCCAGCAGCCCGAATGAGGGGGACTCTACTGAAGCTTTCTTT.

The CDR3: CASSLLAGLTGELFF. CDR3 coding DNA: TGTGCCAGCAGCTTACTAGCGGGGCTCACCGGGGAGCTGTTTTTT. This chain links TRBV7-2 with TRBJ2-2; 9 positions match TRBD2. This CDR3 comprises 15 residues. Unmatched junction bases numbered 2, after V lost 2 bases and J lost 4 bases. Per germline, CDR1 SGHTA and CDR2 FQGNSA.

The chain joins TRBV5-1 to TRBJ2-7, with 10 bases fitting TRBD2. The V segment lost 4 bases and the J segment 5 bases; nucleotides outside the gene matches: 9. The CDR3 spans 15 residues. Germline-derived CDR1 and CDR2 are SGHRS and YFSETQ. CDR3 in DNA: TGCGCCAGCAGCCCGGGACTAGCGAGTTTGCACGAGCAGTACTTC. Amino acid sequence: CASSPGLASLHEQYF. The whole variable domain, remainder taken from reference TRBV5-1 and TRBJ2-7, is KAGVTQTPRYLIKTRGQQVTLSCSPISGHRSVSWYQQTPGQGLQFLFEYFSETQRNKGNFPGRFSGRQFSNSRSEMNVSTLELGDSALYLCASSPGLASLHEQYFGPGTRLTVT.

V usage is TRBV4-2 and J usage is TRBJ2-1; 8 bases match TRBD2. The CDR3 has 17 residues. V shed 0 bases and J 7 bases; nucleotides not matched to a gene: 11. Germline V gene data show CDR1 as LGHNA and CDR2 as YNFKEQ. The CDR3 here is CASSQDWSAGGGNEQFF. In nucleotides, the CDR3 is TGTGCCAGCAGCCAAGATTGGTCGGCGGGAGGAGGGAATGAGCAGTTCTTC.

Regarding this clone: A far larger clone is one base from this, pointing to a likely read error. The gene calls are TRBV30 and TRBJ2-5, with D maybe TRBD2 (7 bases). Germline V CDR1 and CDR2: GTSNPN, SVGIG (reference sequence). There are 16 residues in the CDR3. The germline V and J ends were trimmed by 0 bases and 2 bases, with 16 bases remaining between them. DNA for the CDR3: TGTGCCTGGAGTGTAGGGGGGGTAACGAGGCAAGAGACCCAGTACTTC. It yields the protein CAWSVGGVTRQETQYF.

Note on this clone: It differs at one base from a far larger clone, so likely a read error. The chain carries TRBV4-1 and TRBJ2-1; 14 bases line up with TRBD2. Germline CDR1 reads MGHRA; CDR2 reads YSYEKL. The CDR3 spans 15 residues. CDR3 sequence (DNA): TGCGCCAGCAGCCCGGGACTAGCGGGAGAGAATGAGCAGCTCTTC. Encoded protein: CASSPGLAGENEQLF.

This chain joins TRBV5-1 and TRBJ2-3, with 11 nucleotides matching TRBD2. With 3 bases clipped from V and 5 bases from J, the junction kept 2 bases outside the gene matches. CDR3 length: 14 amino acids. Germline values: CDR1 SGHRS, CDR2 YFSETQ. The CDR3 nucleotides are TGCGCCAGCAGCTCCGGGACTAGCGGAGATACGCAGTATTTT. The encoded protein is CASSSGTSGDTQYF.

J is TRBJ2-1 and V is TRBV7-2; 9 bases agree with TRBD2. The CDR3 covers 15 residues. V trimming: 5 bases; J trimming: 4 bases; junction bases outside the gene matches: 6. From germline, CDR1 is SGHTA and CDR2 FQGNSA. DNA of the CDR3: TGTGCCAGCAGCCAACTAGCGGGTCTTTACAATGAGCAGTTCTTC. Translating it yields CASSQLAGLYNEQFF.

This chain uses TRBV12-2 with TRBJ2-7; the D call of TRBD2 is as the table states it, not checked on the DNA. TRBV12-2 is tagged as a pseudogene. There are 16 residues in the CDR3. DNA for the CDR3: TGTGCAAGTCGCCGGTGCGGGGGTAGCGGGAGAGGCGAGCAGTACTTC. Encoded protein: CASRRCGGSGRGEQYF.